This passage covers 3 T cell receptor beta chains from one sample sequenced in a study of blood T cells in healthy people across ages. Then a second PCR, running roughly 7 to 11 cycles, was carried out with a sample-barcoded 5' primer and a J-beta primer mix. A single record per CDR3 protein comes from TCRdb applying MiXCR to the 5' RACE reads. In the table there are 1,500,000 or so distinct CDR3 sequences, 35% to 45% of which are singletons. The sequenced sample consisted of blood. The source is a woman between 18 and 30 years old in good health.

This clonotype was found many times. The V call is TRBV11-2, the J call TRBJ2-7; D is ambiguous. In germline, CDR1 is SGHAT, CDR2 FQNNGV. The CDR3 loop spans 14 amino acids. The V and J ends lost 1 base and 3 bases respectively, with 10 bases between them. CDR3 in DNA: TGTGCCAGCAGCTTAGGGGCCAGAGTCTACGAGCAGTACTTC. This encodes CASSLGARVYEQYF.

The V call is TRBV20-1, the J call TRBJ1-5, with D possibly matching TRBD1 (6 bases). The CDR3 is made up of 17 amino acids. Per germline, CDR1 DFQATT and CDR2 SNEGSKA (reference sequence). V was shortened by 5 bases and J by 6 bases, with 26 bases between the two germline ends. CDR3 amino acids: CSADARGGLGYGQPQHF. The DNA of the CDR3 is TGCAGTGCTGACGCCCGGGGGGGGCTCGGATATGGTCAGCCCCAGCATTTT.

The gene calls are TRBV4-1 and TRBJ2-6; TRBD2 is a possible D gene (5 bases). Trimming left V 0 bases short and J 2 bases short, with 8 bases between. Looked up from germline, CDR1 is MGHRA and CDR2 is YSYEKL. There are 16 residues in the CDR3. The CDR3 nucleotides are TGCGCCAGCAGCCAAGATCTGAGGGCTGGGGCCAACGTCCTGACTTTC. Its translation is CASSQDLRAGANVLTF.